This paragraph reports one TCR beta chain. The source of the sample is a study of cytomegalovirus exposure and HLA in healthy donors. From germline, CDR1 is SNHLY and CDR2 FYNNEI. The J segment lost 3 bases and the V segment lost 6 bases, leaving 6 bases of the junction unmatched. The CDR3 runs to 15 residues. The PCR was carried out with 60 Vbeta primers and 13 Jbeta primers. The protocol was immunoSEQ multiplex PCR, while the TCRdb copy is restricted to in-frame clones and leaves out a portion. Of 150,000 to 200,000 clones listed, approximately 71% are singletons. Sequencing used PBMCs. The V call is TRBV2, the J call TRBJ2-3; TRBD1 aligns across 10 bases. The receptor was isolated from a girl aged 5 to 17 in good health and CMV-seronegative. Here the CDR3 DNA reads TGTGCCAGCAGAGGCCCGGGACAGGGGACAGATACGCAGTATTTT. It is translated as CASRGPGQGTDTQYF.